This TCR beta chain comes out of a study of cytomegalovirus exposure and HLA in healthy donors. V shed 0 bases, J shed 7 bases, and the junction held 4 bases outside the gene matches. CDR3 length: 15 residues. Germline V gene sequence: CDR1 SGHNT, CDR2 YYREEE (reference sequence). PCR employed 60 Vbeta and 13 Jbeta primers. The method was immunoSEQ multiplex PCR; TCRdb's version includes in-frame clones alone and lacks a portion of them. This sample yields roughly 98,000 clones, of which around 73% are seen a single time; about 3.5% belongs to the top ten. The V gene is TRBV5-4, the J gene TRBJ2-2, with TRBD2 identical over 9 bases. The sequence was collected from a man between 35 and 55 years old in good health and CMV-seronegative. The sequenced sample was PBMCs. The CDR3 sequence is CASSLVAGEGGELFF. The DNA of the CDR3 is TGTGCCAGCAGCTTGGTAGCGGGGGAGGGCGGGGAGCTGTTTTTT.